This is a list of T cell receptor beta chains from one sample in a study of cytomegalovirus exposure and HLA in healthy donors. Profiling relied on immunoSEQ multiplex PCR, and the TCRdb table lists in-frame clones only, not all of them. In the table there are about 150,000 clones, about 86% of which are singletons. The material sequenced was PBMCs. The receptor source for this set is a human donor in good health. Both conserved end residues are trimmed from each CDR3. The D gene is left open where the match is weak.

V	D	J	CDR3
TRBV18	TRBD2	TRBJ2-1	ASSPSGGRYNEQF
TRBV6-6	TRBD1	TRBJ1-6	ASGGTGYNSPLH
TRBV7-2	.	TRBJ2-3	ASSLPHTDTQY
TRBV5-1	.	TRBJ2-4	ASSPGGSGAKNIQY
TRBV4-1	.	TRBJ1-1	ASSHLGLAGTEAF
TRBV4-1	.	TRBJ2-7	ASSQGGSSYEQY
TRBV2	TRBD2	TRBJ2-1	ASSEVISGRRGNEQF
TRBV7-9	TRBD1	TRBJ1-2	ASSDKTGSYGYT
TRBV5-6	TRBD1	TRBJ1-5	ASSLTGQGWALNQPQH
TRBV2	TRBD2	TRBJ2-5	ASSVGGGFETQY
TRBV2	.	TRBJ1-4	ASSEVLLSGKSNEKLF
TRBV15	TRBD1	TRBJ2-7	ATSRGPGQGQYEQY
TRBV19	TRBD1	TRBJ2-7	ASSIPGTGDNEQY
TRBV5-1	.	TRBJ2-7	ASSPEGQKKGEQY
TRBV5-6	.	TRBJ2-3	ASSQPKAELSTDTQY
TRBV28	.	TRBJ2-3	ASSFRMGSWDTQY
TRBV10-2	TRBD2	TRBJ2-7	ASSHGGALEQY
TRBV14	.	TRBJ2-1	ASSIRGGGPDNEQF
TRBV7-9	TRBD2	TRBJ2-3	ASSLGTSGDTQY
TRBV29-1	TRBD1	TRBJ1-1	SESRGDTEAF
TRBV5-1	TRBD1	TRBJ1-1	ASSSGQGPGTEAF
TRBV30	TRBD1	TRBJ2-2	ACPLDRGVSTGELF
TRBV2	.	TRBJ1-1	ASRRSTEAF
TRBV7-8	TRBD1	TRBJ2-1	ASSSGQGAYNEQF
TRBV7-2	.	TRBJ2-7	ASSLGGAGAYEQY
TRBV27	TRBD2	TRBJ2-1	ASSFGLAGGPNEQF
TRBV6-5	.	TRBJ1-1	ASSYEGNTEAF
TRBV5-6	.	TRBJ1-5	ASSLAQVEGQPQH
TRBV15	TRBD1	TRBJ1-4	ATSRDQGAGEKLF
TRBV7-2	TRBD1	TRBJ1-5	ASTLNGQVNQPQH
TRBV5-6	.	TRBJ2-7	ASSLGQSYEQY
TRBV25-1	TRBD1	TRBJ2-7	ASRDRASYEQY
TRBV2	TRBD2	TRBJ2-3	ASTSGGGYTDTQY
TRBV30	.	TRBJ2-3	AWRGSGSTDTQY
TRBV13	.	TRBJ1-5	ASSSRGFNQPQH
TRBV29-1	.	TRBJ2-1	SVGADTKGNEQF
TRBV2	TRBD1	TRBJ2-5	ASSESVQGDPIGQETQY